This record concerns one T cell receptor (beta chain) sequence. The data were taken from a study of blood T cell repertoires in COVID-19. At the level of the study: From T cells, B-cell-depleted T cells, or PBMCs came the material, which was cDNA or gDNA.

Per the original methods: Using reference gene primer amplification, nucleated cell counts were estimated. Clones were sequenced by immunoSEQ multiplex PCR, and TCRdb holds only the in-frame ones, with some missing. That table supplies the V and J calls and clone size; D and trimming were determined from the DNA. The data show under 200,000 clones, 89% seen once. Trimming took 1 base from V and 4 from J; bases not matched to a gene: 2. This CDR3 spans 16 amino acids. Germline CDR1 reads LGHNA; CDR2 reads YNFKEQ. The study recruited people aged 18 to 89 years across about two dozen US areas. Participants' own reports of clinical history determined their cohort assignment.

The sequencing sample was made of PBMCs or T cells enriched from blood (not recorded which). This clonotype originated in a young woman who had recovered from COVID-19. V gene TRBV4-2 combines with J gene TRBJ2-3; the match to TRBD2 covers 13 bases. The CDR3 spells CASSQGTSGGADTQYF. The CDR3 region has the DNA TGTGCCAGCAGCCAAGGGACTAGCGGGGGTGCAGATACGCAGTATTTT.